Listed below are T cell receptor beta chains from one sample, sequenced in a study of control samples from healthy donors and cancer patients. The assay was immunoSEQ multiplex PCR, and TCRdb's table has in-frame clones only and misses some. The table lists about 140,000 clones, approximately 92% of them singletons. Sequenced: blood. These receptors came from a man aged 25 to 40 in good health. Each CDR3 is given with its conserved first and last residue. A D gene is named only where the DNA matches it firmly. The listing skips clone size in some rows; elsewhere it reads once, few, many or a size class.

size	D	V	J	CDR3	DNA
.	.	TRBV3-1/TRBV3-2	TRBJ1-2	CASSQDLGGALTNYGYTF	TGTGCCAGCAGCCAAGATCTTGGGGGAGCCCTGACTAACTATGGCTACACCTTC
.	TRBD1	TRBV7-9	TRBJ1-5	CASSLDGQGGQPQHF	TGTGCCAGCAGCTTAGATGGACAGGGAGGTCAGCCCCAGCATTTT
.	TRBD1	TRBV7-8	TRBJ2-5	CASSPDRGETQYF	TGTGCCAGCAGCCCGGACAGGGGAGAGACCCAGTACTTC
once	TRBD1	TRBV27	TRBJ1-2	CASRTKGANLYGYTF	TGTGCCAGCAGGACTAAGGGGGCGAATCTCTATGGCTACACCTTC
.	TRBD1	TRBV18	TRBJ1-2	CASSPGTGDVYGYTF	TGTGCCAGCTCACCGGGGACAGGGGATGTCTATGGCTACACCTTC
.	.	TRBV7-9	TRBJ2-3	CASSRPFGAGPTDTQYF	TGTGCCAGCAGCCGCCCGTTCGGAGCGGGCCCCACAGATACGCAGTATTTT
.	.	TRBV6-6	TRBJ1-1	CASSYSRAAGDAFF	TGTGCCAGCAGTTACTCCCGAGCTGCGGGGGACGCTTTCTTT
.	.	TRBV12-3/TRBV12-4	TRBJ2-7	CASNQSPLYEQYF	TGTGCCAGCAATCAGTCCCCCCTCTACGAGCAGTACTTC
.	.	TRBV9	TRBJ2-2	CASSGGRGELFF	TGTGCCAGCAGCGGGGGACGGGGGGAGCTGTTTTTT
.	TRBD2	TRBV2	TRBJ2-1	CASSWTSGTYNEQFF	TGTGCCAGCAGTTGGACTAGCGGGACCTACAATGAGCAGTTCTTC
.	.	TRBV28	TRBJ1-6	CASSFTGASYNSPLHF	TGTGCCAGCAGTTTTACAGGAGCCTCCTATAATTCACCCCTCCACTTT
once	TRBD2	TRBV4-1	TRBJ2-7	CASSQVPSGGYEQYF	TGCGCCAGCAGCCAAGTTCCTAGCGGAGGTTACGAGCAGTACTTC
.	TRBD2	TRBV5-6	TRBJ2-7	CASSKFTGTSGRTYEQYF	TGTGCCAGCAGCAAATTTACCGGGACTAGCGGTAGGACCTACGAGCAGTACTTC
.	TRBD1	TRBV11-2	TRBJ1-1	CASSPRTGNMNTEAFF	TGTGCCAGCAGCCCACGGACAGGCAACATGAACACTGAAGCTTTCTTT
once	.	TRBV6-6	TRBJ2-3	CASAASTDTQYF	TGTGCCAGCGCCGCCTCCACAGATACGCAGTATTTT
.	TRBD1	TRBV5-1	TRBJ1-3	CASSLMKGQDTGNTIYF	TGCGCCAGCAGCTTAATGAAAGGACAGGACACTGGAAACACCATATATTTT
.	.	TRBV7-9	TRBJ2-1	CASSLGGIEQFF	TGTGCCAGCAGCCTAGGAGGGATTGAGCAGTTCTTC
.	.	TRBV5-6	TRBJ2-3	CASSFGVFLDTDTQYF	TGTGCCAGCAGCTTTGGGGTTTTTCTTGACACAGATACGCAGTATTTT
.	TRBD2	TRBV9	TRBJ2-5	CASSVGGLLETQYF	TGTGCCAGCAGCGTGGGGGGGTTACTCGAGACCCAGTACTTC
.	.	TRBV7-9	TRBJ2-1	CASSLGWWNEQFF	TGTGCCAGCAGCTTAGGTTGGTGGAATGAGCAGTTCTTC
.	.	TRBV2	TRBJ2-3	CASSVRQSTDTQYF	TGTGCCAGCAGTGTACGGCAAAGCACAGATACGCAGTATTTT
.	TRBD2	TRBV6-1	TRBJ2-3	CASSDSSGSWDTQYF	TGTGCCAGCAGTGATTCGAGCGGGAGTTGGGATACGCAGTATTTT
.	.	TRBV19	TRBJ2-2	CASSKVYGELFF	TGTGCCAGTAGTAAAGTCTACGGGGAGCTGTTTTTT
.	.	TRBV28	TRBJ1-5	CASSLRLGPGDQPQHF	TGTGCCAGCAGTTTACGTTTGGGTCCGGGGGATCAGCCCCAGCATTTT
.	.	TRBV5-5	TRBJ1-1	CASSLPGRNTEAFF	TGTGCCAGCAGCTTACCCGGGAGGAACACTGAAGCTTTCTTT
once	.	TRBV9	TRBJ1-4	CASSKAQGQGLFF	TGTGCCAGCAGCAAAGCACAGGGCCAGGGGCTGTTTTTT
.	.	TRBV24-1	TRBJ2-7	CATSPRGSSYEQYF	TGTGCCACCAGTCCCAGGGGAAGCTCCTACGAGCAGTACTTC
.	.	TRBV10-2	TRBJ2-2	CASIPRGRENTGELFF	TGCGCCAGCATTCCTCGGGGAAGGGAGAACACCGGGGAGCTGTTTTTT
.	.	TRBV2	TRBJ2-4	CASSAAEKNIQYF	TGTGCCAGCAGTGCGGCAGAAAAAAACATTCAGTACTTC
once	.	TRBV25-1	TRBJ1-5	CASRGVGGNQPQHF	TGTGCCAGCAGGGGGGTAGGGGGGAATCAGCCCCAGCATTTT
.	.	TRBV15	TRBJ2-3	CATRRGETADTQYF	TGTGCCACCAGGCGCGGAGAGACGGCTGATACGCAGTATTTT
.	.	TRBV28	TRBJ2-1	CASSFAGVGAEQFF	TGTGCCAGCAGTTTCGCCGGGGTGGGGGCTGAGCAGTTCTTC